These 24 T cell receptor beta chains were all obtained from the same sample, sequenced in a study of cytomegalovirus exposure and HLA in healthy donors. Both 60 Vbeta primers and 13 Jbeta primers went into the PCR. Data came from immunoSEQ multiplex PCR; TCRdb stores just in-frame clones and leaves some out. The profile shows about 150,000 clones, nearly 80% of them singletons. The sequenced material came from PBMCs. These receptors all come from a young man in good health and CMV-seropositive.

The chain is built from TRBV9 and TRBJ2-2; D uncertain. Germline V gives CDR1 SGDLS, CDR2 YYNGEE. This CDR3 has 12 amino acids. V lost 0 bases and J 7 bases, leaving 4 bases between the germline ends. DNA for the CDR3: TGTGCCAGCAGCGTAGCTCGCGGGGAGCTGTTTTTT. It encodes CASSVARGELFF.

The chain recombines TRBV28 with TRBJ2-7, with 7 nucleotides matching TRBD2. Germline CDR1 is MDHEN and CDR2 is SYDVKM. The J segment lost 2 bases and the V segment lost 2 bases, leaving 9 bases of the junction unmatched. CDR3 length: 16 residues. The CDR3 reads CASSLILGGEAYEQYF. The CDR3 nucleotides are TGTGCCAGCAGTTTAATCCTGGGAGGGGAAGCCTACGAGCAGTACTTC.

CDR3 sequence: CASSLAWGQGYEQFF. CDR3 nucleotides: TGTGCCAGCAGTTTAGCTTGGGGACAGGGCTATGAGCAGTTCTTC. The chain uses TRBV28 and TRBJ2-1; 9 nucleotides agree with TRBD1. Germline CDR1 MDHEN, CDR2 SYDVKM. The CDR3 totals 15 residues. V dropped 2 bases and J dropped 8; count of bases not matched to a gene: 7.

J is TRBJ1-2 and V is TRBV7-9; the match to TRBD1 covers 8 bases. With V trimmed by 1 base and J by 6 bases, 7 bases remained unmatched. Germline values: CDR1 SEHNR, CDR2 FQNEAQ (reference sequence). The CDR3 runs 15 residues. This CDR3 reads CASSLDGQGENGYTF. CDR3 in DNA: TGTGCCAGCAGCTTAGACGGACAGGGAGAGAATGGCTACACCTTC.

The chain employs TRBV5-1 and TRBJ2-7; 8 bases are shared with TRBD2. CDR1 is SGHRS and CDR2 is YFSETQ in the germline V gene. V lost 1 base to trimming and J lost 5 bases; unmatched junction nucleotides: 8. This CDR3 comprises 15 residues. The CDR3 DNA follows: TGCGCCAGCAGCTTGACCGGGACTAGAGGCGACGAGCAGTACTTC. Its protein is CASSLTGTRGDEQYF.

The V gene is TRBV15, the J gene TRBJ1-3; 9 bases map to TRBD1. This CDR3 has 16 amino acids. The trim removed 3 bases at V and 0 bases at J, leaving 3 bases unmatched. In germline, CDR1 is LNHNV, CDR2 YYDKDF (reference sequence). This chain's CDR3 is CATSRGTGSSGNTIYF. CDR3 sequence (DNA): TGTGCCACCAGCAGGGGGACAGGGTCCTCTGGAAACACCATATATTTT.

This rearrangement joins TRBV13 to TRBJ2-5, with 7 bases identical to TRBD1. The CDR3 extends over 15 amino acids. V was pared by 5 bases and J by 3 bases, with 9 bases of the junction left unmatched. Germline CDR1 and CDR2: PRHDT and FYEKMQ (reference sequence). CDR3 in DNA: TGTGCCAGCAGCGCCGAAACCGGGACAGAAGAGACCCAGTACTTC. It encodes CASSAETGTEETQYF.

The V and J genes are TRBV28 and TRBJ1-4; no clear D. The CDR3 runs to 14 residues. The ends were cut back, 6 bases at V and 7 bases at J, with 15 bases in the middle. CDR1 and CDR2 (germline): MDHEN, SYDVKM. CDR3 amino acids: CASRRGQYGEKLFF. The CDR3 region has the DNA TGTGCCAGCAGGCGAGGGCAGTACGGTGAAAAACTGTTTTTT.

This clone was detected once. The chain combines TRBV5-6 with TRBJ2-4; TRBD1 matches 7 bases. The CDR3 runs to 13 residues. CDR1 is SGHDT, CDR2 YYEEEE, per germline. Trimming at V came to 2 bases and at J to 6 bases, leaving 2 bases not matched to a gene. CDR3 sequence: CASSFWTGNIQYF. The DNA of the CDR3 is TGTGCCAGCAGCTTCTGGACAGGAAACATTCAGTACTTC.

The chain carries TRBV6-4 and TRBJ1-2, with TRBD1 as a possible D gene (5 bases). The CDR3 runs to 12 residues. Germline V lookup: CDR1 MRHNA, CDR2 SNTAGT. V lost 2 bases, J lost 5 bases, and 6 bases lay in between. The CDR3 nucleotides are TGTGCCAGCAGTGACAGGGGTTATGGCTACACCTTC. It is translated as CASSDRGYGYTF.

This clone appeared a few times. V gene TRBV5-4 combines with J gene TRBJ2-3, with 10 bases identical to TRBD2. The germline V gene encodes CDR1 SGHNT and CDR2 YYREEE (reference sequence). This CDR3 comprises 14 residues. V trimming: 5 bases; J trimming: 2 bases; junction bases outside the gene matches: 2. Here the CDR3 DNA reads TGTGCCAGCAGGACTAGCGGGCTCACAGATACGCAGTATTTT. Amino acids: CASRTSGLTDTQYF.

This clone was picked up a small number of times. This chain uses TRBV30 with TRBJ2-6, with TRBD1 as a possible D gene (6 bases). CDR1 is GTSNPN, CDR2 SVGIG, per germline (reference sequence). V gave up 5 bases and J gave up 3 bases, with 11 bases separating them. The CDR3 contains 14 residues. The CDR3 sequence is CAWSGDLGANVLTF. CDR3 sequence (DNA): TGTGCCTGGTCAGGGGACCTTGGGGCCAACGTCCTGACTTTC. Based on the CDR3 plus reference TRBV30 and TRBJ2-6, the full variable domain is SQTIHQWPATLVQPVGSPLSLECTVEGTSNPNLYWYRQAAGRGLQLLFYSVGIGQISSEVPQNLSASRPQDRQFILSSKKLLLSDSGFYLCAWSGDLGANVLTFGAGSRLTVL.

V is TRBV7-3 and J is TRBJ2-6; TRBD2 might be the D (6 bases). The CDR3 spans 19 residues. Trimming removed 1 base at V and 0 bases at J, with 16 bases between. The germline V gene has CDR1 SGHTA and CDR2 FQGTGA. This CDR3 is CASSLSGGADHSGANVLTF. CDR3 DNA sequence: TGTGCCAGCAGCTTAAGTGGAGGGGCCGATCACTCTGGGGCCAACGTCCTGACTTTC.

The chain links TRBV2 to TRBJ2-7; possible D gene TRBD1, 6 bases. Germline V CDR1 and CDR2: SNHLY, FYNNEI. This CDR3 has 15 amino acids. Trimming left V 5 bases short and J 0 bases short, with 14 bases between. The CDR3 loop reads CASSWDTVSSYEQYF. CDR3 in DNA: TGTGCCAGCAGTTGGGACACAGTAAGCTCCTACGAGCAGTACTTC.

This clone was picked up a small number of times. The chain employs TRBV6-1 and TRBJ1-3, with 7 bases matching TRBD1. Trimming took 6 bases from V and 4 from J; bases not matched to a gene: 9. CDR1 and CDR2 (germline): MNHNS, SASEGT. The CDR3 is 15 residues long. CDR3 region: CASRTTGSAGNTIYF. The CDR3 DNA follows: TGTGCCAGCAGGACGACAGGGTCTGCCGGAAACACCATATATTTT.

This chain uses TRBV6-5 with TRBJ2-2, with TRBD1 identical over 9 bases. V lost 5 bases to trimming and J lost 7 bases; unmatched junction nucleotides: 5. The CDR3 consists of 14 residues. In germline, CDR1 is MNHEY, CDR2 SVGAGI. The CDR3: CASSAGQGIGELFF. In DNA, the CDR3 is TGTGCCAGCAGTGCTGGACAGGGGATCGGGGAGCTGTTTTTT.

The table lists this clone with a count of one. The V and J genes are TRBV6-1 and TRBJ2-5; D call uncertain. Germline CDR1 is MNHNS and CDR2 is SASEGT. This CDR3 spans 14 amino acids. V lost 2 bases, J lost 0 bases, and 7 bases lay in between. CDR3 nucleotides: TGTGCCAGCAGTGAAAATTCCAACCAAGAGACCCAGTACTTC. It codes for CASSENSNQETQYF.

The chain couples TRBV6-1 to TRBJ2-5, with D possibly TRBD1 on 6 matching bases. V lost 5 bases and J 3 bases, leaving 13 bases between the germline ends. The germline V gene has CDR1 MNHNS and CDR2 SASEGT. This CDR3 is 14 amino acids long. CDR3: CASSTPGQKETQYF. CDR3 DNA: TGTGCCAGCAGTACTCCGGGACAAAAAGAGACCCAGTACTTC.

This clone showed up just a few times. The chain is built from TRBV29-1 and TRBJ1-1; 12 bases align to TRBD1. Looked up from germline, CDR1 is SQVTM and CDR2 is ANQGSEA. After removal of 4 bases from V and 11 bases from J, the junction contained 8 bases not matched to a gene. CDR3 length: 13 amino acids. The CDR3 protein is CSVGGQGAWAAFF. CDR3 DNA sequence: TGCAGCGTTGGGGGACAGGGGGCGTGGGCGGCTTTCTTT.

The V call is TRBV5-8, the J call TRBJ2-3; maybe TRBD2 (5 bases). The V gene lost 4 bases and the J gene lost 0 bases, with 15 bases spanning the gap. This CDR3 has 16 residues. Per the germline V gene, CDR1 is SGHTS and CDR2 is YDEGEE. CDR3 sequence reads: CASSRPAQRSTDTQYF. In DNA, the CDR3 is TGTGCCAGCAGCCGGCCCGCCCAGCGGAGCACAGATACGCAGTATTTT.

The chain combines TRBV5-5 with TRBJ2-7, with TRBD1 matching over 10 bases. V gave up 5 bases and J gave up 4 bases; unmatched junction bases: 6. The CDR3 consists of 14 residues. Germline-derived CDR1 and CDR2 are SGHKS and YYEKEE (reference sequence). CDR3 protein: CASSSGTGVYEQYF. The CDR3 DNA reads as TGTGCCAGCAGTTCCGGGACAGGGGTTTACGAGCAGTACTTC.

V usage is TRBV10-1 and J usage is TRBJ2-7; TRBD2 aligns across 7 bases. The CDR3 runs 13 residues. Trimming at V came to 11 bases and at J to 5 bases, leaving 12 bases not matched to a gene. The germline V gene encodes CDR1 WNHNN and CDR2 SYGVQD (reference sequence). The CDR3 loop reads CARPRAGVDEQYF. DNA of the CDR3: TGCGCCCGGCCAAGGGCGGGAGTAGACGAGCAGTACTTC.

The genes are TRBV4-2 and TRBJ1-2; the match to TRBD1 covers 7 bases. CDR3 size: 17 residues. Per the germline V gene, CDR1 is LGHNA and CDR2 is YNFKEQ. V lost 3 bases, J lost 1 base, and 11 bases stayed unmatched. CDR3 in amino acids: CASSHESGQNFNYGYTF. The CDR3 DNA reads as TGTGCCAGCAGCCACGAGTCGGGACAGAACTTTAACTATGGCTACACCTTC.

CDR3 amino acids: CASSPQSSGSGYEQYF. The CDR3 DNA follows: TGTGCCAGCAGCCCCCAATCTAGCGGGAGCGGGTACGAGCAGTACTTC. V and J are TRBV7-2 and TRBJ2-7, with TRBD2 matching over 10 bases. With V trimmed by 5 bases and J by 4 bases, 11 bases remained unmatched. The CDR3 is made up of 16 amino acids. The germline V gene encodes CDR1 SGHTA and CDR2 FQGNSA.